Shown below are 22 T cell receptor beta chains from a single sample sequenced in a study of CD8 T cells in ankylosing spondylitis. Study-wide results and limits: For ankylosing spondylitis blood, a TCR beta motif of under ten highly homologous variants appeared characteristic.

TCRdb analysed the 5' RACE reads with MiXCR anew, one entry per CDR3 protein. The data hold some 100,000 distinct CDR3 sequences, with roughly 9% observed a single time. No antigen has been identified for these receptors. Material: blood, either unsorted or a sorted T cell fraction (not recorded which). All receptors derive from a male donor with ankylosing spondylitis.

This chain joins TRBV10-3 and TRBJ1-2; the D gene is possibly TRBD1 (6 bases). The CDR3 contains 14 residues. Trimming stripped 3 bases from V and 6 bases from J, with 14 bases between. Germline CDR1 ENHRY, CDR2 SYGVKD. The CDR3 nucleotides read TGTGCCATCAGTGACTTGGGGGGCGAGGATGGCTACACCTTC. It is translated as CAISDLGGEDGYTF.

This clonotype was seen a handful of times. The chain recombines TRBV5-5 with TRBJ2-7; 9 nucleotides agree with TRBD1. V lost 0 bases to trimming and J lost 3 bases; unmatched junction nucleotides: 1. The CDR3 is 14 residues long. Germline-derived CDR1 and CDR2 are SGHKS and YYEKEE (reference sequence). The CDR3 nucleotides read TGTGCCAGCAGCTTGGAGGGACAGGGCTACGAGCAGTACTTC. Its translation is CASSLEGQGYEQYF.

Ten or more counts support this clonotype. V and J are TRBV25-1 and TRBJ2-3; D gene uncertain. The V gene lost 4 bases and the J gene lost 5 bases, with 13 bases spanning the gap. Germline-derived CDR1 and CDR2 are MGHDK and SYGVNS. The CDR3 runs to 14 residues. CDR3 DNA: TGTGCCAGCAGTGCAGACTTCTTTGGAGATACGCAGTATTTT. This gives the protein CASSADFFGDTQYF.

This chain links TRBV7-9 with TRBJ2-7; 7 positions match TRBD1. CDR1 and CDR2 (germline): SEHNR, FQNEAQ (reference sequence). After removal of 5 bases from V and 4 bases from J, the junction contained 8 bases not matched to a gene. The CDR3 has 14 residues. The CDR3, as DNA: TGTGCCAGCAGCCAGAGGGACAGACCTTACGAGCAGTACTTC. Translated, it gives CASSQRDRPYEQYF.

The V call is TRBV11-2, the J call TRBJ1-2; 9 bases are shared with TRBD1. J lost 12 bases, V lost 2 bases, and 13 bases had no gene match. CDR1 SGHAT and CDR2 FQNNGV come from the germline V gene. CDR3 length equals 15 residues. In DNA form, the CDR3 reads TGTGCCAGCAGCTTACTCGCGGGACAGGGACCTGAGGACACCTTC. It yields the protein CASSLLAGQGPEDTF.

The table lists this clonotype with many counts. The CDR3 bases are TGTGCCAGCAGCAGTAAGCGGGAGTTGGACTACAATGAGCAGTTCTTC. Protein product: CASSSKRELDYNEQFF. The chain combines TRBV12-3 or TRBV12-4 with TRBJ2-1, with 8 bases matching TRBD2. Trimming at V came to 6 bases and at J to 3 bases, leaving 10 bases not matched to a gene. The CDR3 loop spans 16 amino acids.

The DNA of the CDR3 is TGTGCCAGCAGCCATCCACTAGCGGGTTACTACAATGAGCAGTTCTTC. It encodes CASSHPLAGYYNEQFF. The V gene is TRBV3-1, the J gene TRBJ2-1; 9 nucleotides align to TRBD2. The V gene end was trimmed by 3 bases and the J gene end by 3 bases; junction bases not matched to a gene: 6. The CDR3 is made up of 16 amino acids. CDR1 LGHDT and CDR2 YNNKEL come from the germline V gene (reference sequence).

J is TRBJ1-5 and V is TRBV27, with D possibly matching TRBD1 (5 bases). The V gene's germline CDR1 is MNHEY and CDR2 SMNVEV (reference sequence). The CDR3 totals 14 residues. V shed 5 bases and J shed 5 bases, with 13 bases lying between them. CDR3 coding DNA: TGTGCCAGCAGTCCGAACTTGGGGGATCAGCCCCAGCATTTT. It translates to CASSPNLGDQPQHF.

A few counts support this clonotype. The chain recombines TRBV10-3 with TRBJ1-2, with D perhaps TRBD1 (6 bases). The CDR3 spans 18 residues. Between the trimmed V and J ends, which lost 0 bases and 0 bases, there was a span of 17 bases. CDR1 is ENHRY, CDR2 SYGVKD, per germline. This CDR3 is CAISESVLQGVANYGYTF. CDR3 sequence (DNA): TGTGCCATCAGTGAGTCCGTCCTACAGGGTGTAGCTAACTATGGCTACACCTTC.

The rearrangement links TRBV7-2 to TRBJ2-2, with D hard to call. V dropped 1 base and J dropped 2 bases, with 8 bases sitting between them. The length of the CDR3 is 15 residues. The germline gives CDR1 SGHTA, CDR2 FQGNSA. The CDR3 nucleotides are TGTGCCAGCAGCTTAGGGACCATTAACACCGGGGAGCTGTTTTTT. Translated: CASSLGTINTGELFF.

The chain joins TRBV19 to TRBJ2-7, with D perhaps matching TRBD2 (6 bases). The CDR3 is 13 amino acids. Between the trimmed V and J ends, which lost 2 bases and 6 bases, there was a span of 11 bases. Germline CDR1 LNHDA, CDR2 SQIVND (reference sequence). CDR3 in amino acids: CASSILGGVEQYF. CDR3 nucleotide sequence: TGTGCCAGTAGTATACTAGGCGGGGTCGAGCAGTACTTC.

The CDR3 nucleotides are TGTGCCAGCAGCCCCGGTGCGGGATCGGAGGGGGATACGCAGTATTTT. It specifies CASSPGAGSEGDTQYF. This chain uses TRBV7-9 with TRBJ2-3; the D gene is possibly TRBD2 (6 bases). CDR3 length: 16 residues. Germline V gives CDR1 SEHNR, CDR2 FQNEAQ (reference sequence). Deletions cut 5 bases from V and 6 bases from J, with 21 bases between.

The chain links TRBV11-2 to TRBJ2-7; no firm D call. V was shortened by 3 bases and J by 3 bases, with 6 bases between the two germline ends. The CDR3 consists of 12 residues. Germline values: CDR1 SGHAT, CDR2 FQNNGV. DNA of the CDR3: TGTGCCAGCAGCTTTGGCCGCTACGAGCAGTACGTC. It translates to CASSFGRYEQYV.

This clonotype showed up just a few times. J is TRBJ2-5 and V is TRBV3-1; the D gene could be TRBD1 or TRBD2 (5 bases each). CDR3 length: 16 amino acids. V shed 4 bases and J shed 5 bases, with 20 bases lying between them. Germline CDR1 LGHDT, CDR2 YNNKEL (reference sequence). CDR3 sequence (DNA): TGTGCCAGCAGCCTCTCGAGGTCGGGGCTCCGGGAGACCCAGTACTTC. Translating gives CASSLSRSGLRETQYF.

This clonotype was counted at least ten times. The chain couples TRBV20-1 to TRBJ2-1; TRBD2 matches at 10 bases. In germline, CDR1 is DFQATT, CDR2 SNEGSKA (reference sequence). J gave up 3 bases and V 1 base, and 3 bases lay outside the gene matches. CDR3 length equals 15 residues. CDR3 loop: CSARVTSGIYNEQFF. The CDR3 coding sequence is TGCAGTGCTAGAGTTACTAGCGGGATCTACAATGAGCAGTTCTTC.

The J gene is TRBJ2-1, the V gene TRBV18; 8 nucleotides align to TRBD1. CDR3 size: 16 residues. V was pared by 0 bases and J by 4 bases, with 5 bases of the junction left unmatched. Germline V gene data show CDR1 as KGHSH and CDR2 as LQKENI. DNA of the CDR3: TGTGCCAGCTCACCACCTGACAGGGGTAATTACAATGAGCAGTTCTTC. It encodes CASSPPDRGNYNEQFF.

This chain joins TRBV5-1 and TRBJ2-7, with D uncertain. The CDR3 is 13 residues long. Germline V gene data show CDR1 as SGHRS and CDR2 as YFSETQ. V lost 4 bases to trimming and J lost 6 bases, with 14 bases between them. DNA of the CDR3: TGCGCCAGCAGCCCGAGCCCGAGTGGCGAGCAGTACGTC. It is translated as CASSPSPSGEQYV.

This clonotype was picked up many times. V usage is TRBV12-3 or TRBV12-4 and J usage is TRBJ2-1, with 12 bases fitting TRBD2. Trimming removed 2 bases from V and 7 bases from J; junction bases left unmatched: 3. The CDR3 is made up of 15 amino acids. DNA of the CDR3: TGTGCCAGCAGTTTACTAGCGGGAGGGCTGAATGAGCAGTTCTTC. It yields the protein CASSLLAGGLNEQFF.

This clonotype was seen more than once but under ten times. The chain links TRBV3-1 to TRBJ2-7; TRBD2 aligns across 11 bases. The CDR3 covers 14 residues. CDR1 and CDR2 from the germline V gene are LGHDT and YNNKEL (reference sequence). V shed 3 bases, J shed 5 bases, and the junction held 3 bases outside the gene matches. For the CDR3, the DNA is TGTGCCAGCAGCCAGACTAGCGGGAAAAACGAGCAGTACTTC. Translating gives CASSQTSGKNEQYF.

The sample holds many counts of this clonotype. The chain couples TRBV14 to TRBJ2-1, with 10 bases identical to TRBD1. This CDR3 has 18 amino acids. The V segment lost 4 bases and the J segment 6 bases; nucleotides outside the gene matches: 15. Per germline, CDR1 SGHDN and CDR2 FVKESK. The chain's CDR3 is CASSPRGTGARLGNEQFF. The CDR3 DNA reads as TGTGCCAGCAGCCCACGCGGGACAGGGGCCCGGTTGGGCAATGAGCAGTTCTTC.

There are a few counts of this clonotype. The rearrangement uses TRBV12-3 or TRBV12-4 and TRBJ1-1; D might be TRBD1 (6 bases). The CDR3 covers 13 residues. The V end was cut by 6 bases, the J end by 7 bases, with 15 bases between. The CDR3 coding sequence is TGTGCCAGCAGCCAGGGGCAGGGAGGTGAAGCTTTCTTT. Translation gives CASSQGQGGEAFF.

This clonotype came up a few times. This chain links TRBV5-6 with TRBJ2-7, with 9 bases fitting TRBD1. The CDR3 loop spans 15 amino acids. After removal of 5 bases from V and 3 bases from J, the junction contained 9 bases not matched to a gene. Germline V gene data show CDR1 as SGHDT and CDR2 as YYEEEE. DNA of the CDR3: TGTGCCAGCAGTACGGGGACAGGGACTATCTACGAGCAGTACTTC. Protein product: CASSTGTGTIYEQYF.